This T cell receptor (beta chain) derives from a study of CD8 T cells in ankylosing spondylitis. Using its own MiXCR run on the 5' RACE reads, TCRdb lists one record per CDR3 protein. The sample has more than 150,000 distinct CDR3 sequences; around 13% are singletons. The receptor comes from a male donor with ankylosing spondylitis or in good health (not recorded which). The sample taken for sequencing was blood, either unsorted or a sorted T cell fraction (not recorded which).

CDR3 bases: TGTGCCAGCAGTTGGCCTCGGGGGACCCAGTACTTC. It codes for CASSWPRGTQYF. The rearrangement joins TRBV12-3 or TRBV12-4 to TRBJ2-5, with a possible D match to TRBD2 (5 bases). V lost 4 bases and J 7 bases, leaving 10 bases between the germline ends. This CDR3 spans 12 amino acids.